A selection of T cell receptor beta chains follows, all from one sample in a study of tumor-infiltrating lymphocytes in glioblastoma multiforme. TCRdb recomputed calls from the multiplex PCR reads with MiXCR, one row per CDR3 protein. The table includes 12,000 to 15,000 distinct CDR3 sequences, roughly 73% detected once. What was sequenced was brain tumor tissue. The receptors stem from a male donor with glioblastoma. CDR3s include the opening cysteine and the closing phenylalanine or tryptophan. The D gene is left open where the match is weak. Size is stated for part of the rows, as once, few or many counts, or as a class when the clone is expanded.

d_gene,j_gene,len,v_gene,abundance,CDR3aa,CDR3nt
NA,TRBJ2-2,16,TRBV9,NA,CASSIGTHRNTGELFF,TGTGCCAGCAGCATCGGGACACACAGAAACACCGGGGAGCTGTTTTTT
TRBD2,TRBJ2-3,16,TRBV6-1,NA,CVSTGGRWESTDTQYF,TGTGTCAGCACCGGCGGGAGATGGGAGAGCACAGATACGCAGTATTTC
NA,TRBJ2-1,13,TRBV11-3,hyperexpanded,CASSSRGEGEQFF,TGTGCCAGCAGCTCGAGGGGGGAGGGTGAGCAGTTCTTC
NA,TRBJ1-1,12,TRBV12-3/TRBV12-4,NA,CAKRHVNTEAFF,TGTGCCAAACGGCATGTGAACACTGAAGCTTTCTTT
NA,TRBJ1-1,16,TRBV7-9,NA,CAISLEQEPLNTEAFF,TGTGCCATCAGCTTAGAACAGGAACCCCTGAACACTGAAGCCTTCTTT
NA,TRBJ2-7,15,TRBV11-2,once,CAGSFPSLALYEQYF,TGTGCCGGCAGCTTCCCTAGTCTAGCACTATACGAGCAGTACTTC
NA,TRBJ1-1,11,TRBV29-1,NA,CSVDEGPEAFF,TGCAGCGTTGACGAGGGGCCTGAAGCTTTCTTT
NA,TRBJ1-3,14,TRBV13,NA,CASSDRHSGNNIYF,TGTGCCAGCAGCGACCGCCACTCTGGAAACAACATATATTTT
TRBD2,TRBJ2-3,17,TRBV4-2,NA,CTSSRVGLADPTVAQYF,TGTACCAGCAGCCGGGTCGGACTAGCGGATCCCACAGTTGCGCAGTATTTT
NA,TRBJ2-1,16,TRBV24-1,NA,CATTGTLDSPSNEQSF,TGTGCCACCACTGGGACACTGGACAGCCCGTCCAATGAGCAGTCCTTC
TRBD2,TRBJ2-1,16,TRBV11-3,NA,CASNSGTSELSNEQFF,TGTGCCAGCAACTCAGGAACTAGCGAACTTTCCAATGAGCAGTTCTTC
TRBD1,TRBJ2-7,12,TRBV10-3,large,CAISESGQEQYF,TGTGCCATCAGTGAGTCGGGACAGGAGCAGTACTTC
NA,TRBJ2-1,15,TRBV4-1,NA,CASRQEEKPVNEQFF,TGCGCCAGCAGACAGGAAGAAAAGCCCGTTAATGAGCAGTTCTTC
NA,TRBJ2-2,13,TRBV10-1,NA,CASRAGTTGDLVF,TGCGCCAGCCGCGCAGGGACCACCGGGGACCTGGTTTTT
TRBD1,TRBJ1-3,13,TRBV20-1,NA,CSAPQGARNTIYF,TGCAGTGCTCCACAGGGGGCTAGAAACACTATATATTTT
NA,TRBJ2-2,14,TRBV20-1,few,CSARDLTGTGELFF,TGCAGTGCTAGAGATCTGACGGGCACCGGGGAGCTGTTCTTT
NA,TRBJ2-1,16,TRBV5-1,few,CASSRGDFTENNEQSF,TGCGCCAGCAGCAGGGGAGACTTTACAGAGAACAATGAGCAGTCCTTC
NA,TRBJ2-5,10,TRBV29-1,medium-sized,CSVGQETQYF,TGCAGCGTGGGGCAGGAGACCCAGTACTTC
NA,TRBJ2-5,15,TRBV20-1,NA,CNARDLGPAEETQHF,TGCAATGCTAGAGATTTGGGACCAGCGGAAGAGACCCAGCACTTC
TRBD2,TRBJ2-1,16,TRBV20-1,NA,CSASRPGLTGMKEQFF,TGTAGTGCTAGTCGACCGGGACTAACGGGAATGAAAGAGCAGTTCTTC
TRBD1,TRBJ1-1,15,TRBV11-1,NA,CASSNRTGVRTEAFF,TGTGCCAGCAGCAATCGGACAGGGGTTCGCACTGAAGCTTTCTTT
TRBD1,TRBJ1-1,13,TRBV10-3,once,CAIRDRLTTEAFF,TGTGCCATCCGGGACAGGTTGACTACTGAAGCTTTCTTT
NA,TRBJ1-2,15,TRBV12-3/TRBV12-4,NA,CASSLTNEYYYGYTF,TGTGCCAGCAGTTTAACGAACGAGTATTACTATGGCTACACCTTC
NA,TRBJ1-3,15,TRBV20-1,NA,CSARVLGQSGNTIYF,TGCAGTGCTAGAGTTTTAGGACAGTCTGGAAACACCATATATTTT
TRBD1,TRBJ1-5,16,TRBV20-1,NA,CSARGMDRVLNQPQHF,TGCAGTGCTAGAGGTATGGACAGGGTTCTCAACCAGCCCCAGCACTTT
NA,TRBJ2-3,17,TRBV5-4,NA,CASSLTVGGSSTDTQYF,TGTGCCAGCAGCTTGACGGTGGGGGGCTCTAGCACAGATACGCAGTATTTT
TRBD1,TRBJ2-2,15,TRBV6-6,NA,CASSPQGAVTGELFF,TGTGCCAGCAGTCCACAGGGGGCGGTTACCGGGGAGCTGTTTTTT
TRBD1,TRBJ2-5,14,TRBV11-2,NA,CASSPGQGKETQYF,TGTGCCAGCAGCCCCGGACAGGGCAAAGAGACCCAGTACTTC
NA,TRBJ2-1,15,TRBV11-1,NA,CASSLSGVGYNEQFF,TGTGCCAGCAGCTTATCAGGGGTTGGTTACAATGAGCAGTTCTTC
NA,TRBJ2-7,14,TRBV14,NA,CATRLGVVGYDQYF,TGTGCCACCAGACTGGGGGTTGTCGGATACGACCAGTACTTC
NA,TRBJ2-5,14,TRBV11-2,NA,CASSPRREQETQYF,TGTGCCAGCAGCCCAAGGAGGGAACAAGAGACCCAGTACTTC
NA,TRBJ1-1,14,TRBV11-1,NA,CAGSLEEWDSEPFF,TGTGCCGGCAGCTTAGAGGAGTGGGATAGCGAGCCTTTCTTT
TRBD1,TRBJ2-1,13,TRBV10-3,NA,CAITRTGYNEQFF,TGTGCCATCACTCGGACAGGATACAATGAGCAGTTCTTC
NA,TRBJ2-1,15,TRBV2,many,CASSDFAGFYNEQFF,TGTGCCAGCAGTGATTTCGCGGGATTCTACAATGAGCAGTTCTTC
TRBD2,TRBJ2-1,16,TRBV12-5,NA,CASGPASGGSYNEQFF,TGTGCTAGTGGTCCTGCTAGCGGGGGCTCCTACAATGAGCAGTTCTTC